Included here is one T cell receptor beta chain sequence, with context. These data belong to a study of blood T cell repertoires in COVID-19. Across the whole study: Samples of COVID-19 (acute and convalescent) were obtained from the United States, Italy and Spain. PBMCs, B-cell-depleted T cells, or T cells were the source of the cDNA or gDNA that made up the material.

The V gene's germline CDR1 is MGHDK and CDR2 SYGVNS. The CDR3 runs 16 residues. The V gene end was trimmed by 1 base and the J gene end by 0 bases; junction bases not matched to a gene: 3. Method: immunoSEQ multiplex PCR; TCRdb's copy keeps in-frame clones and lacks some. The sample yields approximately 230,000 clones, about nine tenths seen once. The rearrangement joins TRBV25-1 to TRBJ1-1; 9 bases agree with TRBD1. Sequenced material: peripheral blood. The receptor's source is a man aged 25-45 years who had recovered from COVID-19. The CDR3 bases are TGTGCCAGCAGTGAATTCGGGACAGGGTTGAACACTGAAGCTTTCTTT. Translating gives CASSEFGTGLNTEAFF.